The 10 T cell receptor beta chains below come from one sample, sequenced in a study of quantifying T cell responses using KT2 cells. Study information: RNA was reverse transcribed with TCR alpha and beta constant-region primers.

The cDNA 3' end received a ligated oligonucleotide with a UMI. First-round PCR used 3 to 4 cycles and beta primers RC1.1 and RC1.2 covering TRBC1 and TRBC2. Each CDR3 protein gets one entry after TCRdb re-called the UMI-ligation and nested PCR reads with MiXCR. Altogether about 33,000 distinct CDR3 sequences are present, about 9.3% being singletons, with the ten largest covering approximately 8.7%. Sample: PBMCs spiked with cells of the T cell clone KT2. Receptors were obtained from a human donor.

There are many counts of this clonotype. The chain uses TRBV18 and TRBJ2-7; 9 bases are a match to TRBD1. Per the germline V gene, CDR1 is KGHSH and CDR2 is LQKENI. The J segment lost 2 bases and the V segment lost 3 bases, leaving 2 bases of the junction unmatched. This CDR3 is 14 amino acids long. This CDR3 reads CASSPGTGTYEQYF. The CDR3, as DNA: TGTGCCAGCTCACCCGGGACAGGGACCTACGAGCAGTACTTC. The whole variable domain, filled in from reference TRBV18 and TRBJ2-7, reads NAGVMQNPRHLVRRRGQEARLRCSPMKGHSHVYWYRQLPEEGLKFMVYLQKENIIDESGMPKERFSAEFPKEGPSILRIQQVVRGDSAAYFCASSPGTGTYEQYFGPGTRLTVT.

This clonotype showed up just a few times. This chain uses TRBV28 with TRBJ2-3; a weak D match, TRBD2 (5 bases). The CDR3 is 13 residues long. Germline values: CDR1 MDHEN, CDR2 SYDVKM. Trimming took 6 bases from V and 4 from J, leaving 11 bases between them. Written as DNA, the CDR3 is TGTGCCAGCAGGGAGGTCAACGCAGATACGCAGTATTTT. Protein product: CASREVNADTQYF. Filled out from reference TRBV28 and TRBJ2-3, the complete variable domain reads DVKVTQSSRYLVKRTGEKVFLECVQDMDHENMFWYRQDPGLGLRLIYFSYDVKMKEKGDIPEGYSVSREKKERFSLILESASTNQTSMYLCASREVNADTQYFGPGTRLTVL.

In this sample, this clonotype turned up a few times. The rearrangement links TRBV20-1 to TRBJ1-5; possible D gene TRBD1, 6 bases. This CDR3 comprises 13 residues. V gave up 2 bases and J gave up 4 bases, with 9 bases separating them. From germline, CDR1 is DFQATT and CDR2 SNEGSKA (reference sequence). The CDR3 region is CSARPDRNQPQHF. CDR3 DNA: TGCAGTGCTAGACCCGACAGGAATCAGCCCCAGCATTTT.

This clonotype turned up a few times. The chain employs TRBV20-1 and TRBJ2-1; possible D gene TRBD2, 5 bases. Deletions cut 3 bases from V and 15 bases from J, with 15 bases between. The germline V gene has CDR1 DFQATT and CDR2 SNEGSKA (reference sequence). CDR3 length equals 11 residues. CDR3: CSASMPGTMFF. Written as DNA, the CDR3 is TGCAGTGCTAGCATGCCGGGAACCATGTTCTTC.

The chain recombines TRBV20-1 with TRBJ2-3; 9 bases agree with TRBD2. The CDR3 spans 15 residues. With 3 bases clipped from V and 3 bases from J, the junction kept 7 bases outside the gene matches. Germline lookup yields CDR1 DFQATT and CDR2 SNEGSKA (reference sequence). CDR3 sequence: CSASVSGSETDTQYF. The CDR3 DNA is TGCAGTGCTAGCGTTAGCGGGAGTGAGACAGATACGCAGTATTTT.

This clonotype was seen at least ten times. The chain joins TRBV7-6 to TRBJ2-7; 7 nucleotides agree with TRBD1. Germline V gives CDR1 SGHVS, CDR2 FNYEAQ. Unmatched junction bases numbered 1, after V lost 3 bases and J lost 2 bases. The CDR3 is made up of 13 amino acids. CDR3 sequence: CASSLGTAYEQYF. CDR3 DNA sequence: TGTGCCAGCAGCTTGGGGACAGCCTACGAGCAGTACTTC.

This clonotype was counted only a few times. The rearrangement uses TRBV7-9 and TRBJ2-5, with D perhaps TRBD2 (7 bases). Deletions cut 7 bases from V and 1 base from J, with 16 bases between. CDR3 length: 15 residues. Germline V lookup: CDR1 SEHNR, CDR2 FQNEAQ (reference sequence). CDR3 DNA: TGTGCCAGCATACGGGGAGGGGGTCTCCAAGAGACCCAGTACTTC. Translated: CASIRGGGLQETQYF. Combining the CDR3 with reference TRBV7-9 and TRBJ2-5 gives the whole variable domain DTGVSQNPRHKITKRGQNVTFRCDPISEHNRLYWYRQTLGQGPEFLTYFQNEAQLEKSRLLSDRFSAERPKGSFSTLEIQRTEQGDSAMYLCASIRGGGLQETQYFGPGTRLLVL.

The gene calls are TRBV4-1 and TRBJ1-2, with 7 bases lining up with TRBD1. The CDR3 has 16 amino acids. V lost 1 base, J lost 4 bases, and 9 bases stayed unmatched. In germline, CDR1 is MGHRA, CDR2 YSYEKL. CDR3 in amino acids: CASSQGPQGQGYGYTF. The CDR3 bases are TGCGCCAGCAGCCAAGGGCCACAGGGGCAGGGCTATGGCTACACCTTC.

The sample holds one count of this clonotype. The CDR3: CASSIGRANNQPQHF. The DNA for the CDR3 is TGTGCCAGTAGTATAGGTCGGGCGAACAATCAGCCCCAGCATTTT. The V gene is TRBV19, the J gene TRBJ1-5; D ambiguous. Looked up from germline, CDR1 is LNHDA and CDR2 is SQIVND (reference sequence). V was shortened by 1 base and J by 3 bases, with 10 bases between the two germline ends. This CDR3 is built from 15 residues.

Many counts were recorded for this clonotype. The V and J genes are TRBV7-2 and TRBJ1-1, with D possibly TRBD1 on 6 matching bases. Germline-derived CDR1 and CDR2 are SGHTA and FQGNSA. The CDR3 runs to 16 residues. The V end lost 6 bases, the J end lost 7 bases, and 24 bases lay between the germline ends. The chain's CDR3 is CASRSQGRLTSGEAFF. The CDR3 DNA is TGTGCCAGCAGATCACAGGGTAGGTTAACGTCGGGTGAAGCTTTCTTT.